A single sample is the source of the 21 T cell receptor beta chains below, sequenced in a study of blood T cell repertoires in COVID-19. The repertoire was sequenced with immunoSEQ multiplex PCR; TCRdb's copy has only in-frame clones and lacks some. The sample lists approximately 280,000 clones, roughly 85% occurring once. Sample: PBMCs or T cells enriched from blood (not recorded which). These TCRs come from a man aged 40-50 years who had been exposed to COVID-19.

This sequence joins TRBV5-5 and TRBJ1-1; 8 positions agree with TRBD1. The V gene's germline CDR1 is SGHKS and CDR2 YYEKEE (reference sequence). Trimming cost V 2 bases and J 4 bases; bases outside gene matches: 4. There are 14 residues in the CDR3. The CDR3, as DNA: TGTGCCAGCAGCTTCAGGGGGCTGGGCACTGAAGCTTTCTTT. This translates into CASSFRGLGTEAFF.

The CDR3 is CASSLVGQLIHEQFF. The CDR3 DNA follows: TGTGCCAGCAGCTTAGTGGGGCAGCTTATCCATGAGCAGTTCTTC. The rearrangement links TRBV7-9 to TRBJ2-1, with a tentative D call TRBD1 (5 bases). Germline CDR1 is SEHNR and CDR2 is FQNEAQ (reference sequence). This CDR3 has 15 residues. Trimming shortened V by 1 base and J by 8 bases, and 15 bases separated the two germline ends.

This chain uses TRBV7-9 with TRBJ2-7; perhaps TRBD1 as D (5 bases). The CDR3 contains 12 residues. Deletions cut 5 bases from V and 2 bases from J, with 7 bases between. Per germline, CDR1 SEHNR and CDR2 FQNEAQ (reference sequence). The CDR3 DNA reads as TGTGCCAGCAGCGTACAGGCCTACGAGCAGTACTTC. It translates to CASSVQAYEQYF.

This clone was seen only a few times. The V and J genes are TRBV7-3 and TRBJ2-5, with 9 nucleotides matching TRBD2. This CDR3 spans 14 amino acids. Trimming removed 4 bases from V and 10 bases from J; junction bases left unmatched: 10. From germline, CDR1 is SGHTA and CDR2 FQGTGA. The CDR3 DNA follows: TGTGCCAGCAGCTCCTTGACTAGCGGAAGACTCCAGTACTTC. Translated: CASSSLTSGRLQYF.

In its sample, this clone was seen once. The genes are TRBV11-2 and TRBJ1-2; perhaps TRBD1 as D (5 bases). There are 14 residues in the CDR3. The V and J ends lost 6 bases and 0 bases respectively, with 11 bases between them. The germline V gene has CDR1 SGHAT and CDR2 FQNNGV. In nucleotides, the CDR3 is TGTGCCAGCAGTCCCGGGGGTGCTAACTATGGCTACACCTTC. The encoded protein is CASSPGGANYGYTF.

The chain combines TRBV6-2 or TRBV6-3 with TRBJ1-5; D ambiguous. Deletions cut 4 bases from V and 3 bases from J, with 7 bases between. In germline, CDR1 is MNHEY, CDR2 SVGEGT. CDR3 size: 13 residues. The CDR3 DNA follows: TGTGCCAGCAGTTCCAGAAACAATCAGCCCCAGCATTTT. Translation: CASSSRNNQPQHF.

The chain carries TRBV5-1 and TRBJ2-7, with 7 nucleotides matching TRBD1. CDR1 and CDR2 from the germline V gene are SGHRS and YFSETQ. Germline trimming cut 4 bases from V and 6 bases from J; bases unmatched to any gene: 16. The CDR3 contains 16 residues. CDR3 coding DNA: TGCGCCAGCAGCCGGGATTACGGGACAGTTCTGGGCGAGCAGTACTTC. This codes for CASSRDYGTVLGEQYF.

The rearrangement joins TRBV5-3 to TRBJ2-7; the D gene is possibly TRBD1 (5 bases). TRBV5-3 is annotated as an ORF whose role is uncertain. This CDR3 has 14 residues. Between the trimmed V and J ends, which lost 5 bases and 2 bases, there was a span of 14 bases. This chain's CDR3 is CARRVGQPTYEQYF. The CDR3, as DNA: TGTGCCAGAAGGGTGGGGCAGCCCACCTACGAGCAGTACTTC.

The chain uses TRBV5-1 and TRBJ1-4, with D maybe TRBD1 (5 bases). This CDR3 comprises 14 residues. Trimming stripped 3 bases from V and 6 bases from J, with 12 bases between. CDR1 is SGHRS, CDR2 YFSETQ, per germline. The CDR3 region is CASSSGGSYEKLFF. Written as DNA, the CDR3 is TGCGCCAGCAGCTCGGGGGGTTCTTATGAAAAACTGTTTTTT.

The V and J genes are TRBV12-3 or TRBV12-4 and TRBJ2-7; the D gene is possibly TRBD2 (6 bases). The CDR3 length is 13 residues. Trimming left V 4 bases short and J 2 bases short, with 9 bases between. The CDR3 DNA reads TGTGCCAGCAGTTCCGGGGGTGCCTACGAGCAGTACTTC. Protein product: CASSSGGAYEQYF.

The gene calls are TRBV7-3 and TRBJ1-1; no clear D gene. V lost 5 bases to trimming and J lost 0 bases, with 7 bases between them. Per the germline V gene, CDR1 is SGHTA and CDR2 is FQGTGA. The CDR3 has 13 residues. Written as DNA, the CDR3 is TGTGCCAGCAGCCAAACAGTGAACACTGAAGCTTTCTTT. This codes for CASSQTVNTEAFF.

The rearrangement joins TRBV19 to TRBJ2-7; 8 bases match TRBD1. This CDR3 has 14 amino acids. V was pared by 10 bases and J by 2 bases, with 10 bases of the junction left unmatched. From germline, CDR1 is LNHDA and CDR2 SQIVND (reference sequence). CDR3 nucleotide sequence: TGTGCCAACCGAAGACAGGGGACCACCTACGAGCAGTACTTC. Protein product: CANRRQGTTYEQYF.

The V call is TRBV5-6, the J call TRBJ2-7, with a weak D call TRBD1 (6 bases). V lost 5 bases to trimming and J lost 3 bases, with 12 bases between them. The length of the CDR3 is 13 residues. Per the germline V gene, CDR1 is SGHDT and CDR2 is YYEEEE. The CDR3 bases are TGTGCCAGCAGGATCGCAGGGGACTACGAGCAGTACTTC. It yields the protein CASRIAGDYEQYF.

V is TRBV6-2 or TRBV6-3 and J is TRBJ2-7; the match to TRBD2 covers 7 bases. J gave up 6 bases and V 2 bases, and 13 bases lay outside the gene matches. This CDR3 has 16 amino acids. The germline V gene encodes CDR1 MNHEY and CDR2 SVGEGT. The CDR3, as DNA: TGTGCCAGCAGTTACCCAACCCCGGCGGGAGCGGGCGAGCAGTACTTC. As protein: CASSYPTPAGAGEQYF.

This clone has a count of ten or more. The chain recombines TRBV29-1 with TRBJ2-1, with D maybe TRBD1 (6 bases). The CDR3 is 15 residues long. The V end was cut by 4 bases, the J end by 7 bases, with 20 bases between. Germline V lookup: CDR1 SQVTM, CDR2 ANQGSEA. CDR3 in amino acids: CSVGLGFLGQNEQFF. CDR3 coding DNA: TGCAGCGTTGGGCTCGGTTTCCTGGGACAAAATGAGCAGTTCTTC.

The rearrangement joins TRBV5-1 to TRBJ1-6; D is possibly TRBD1 (6 bases). V was shortened by 5 bases and J by 7 bases, with 10 bases between the two germline ends. CDR3 size: 13 residues. The germline V gene has CDR1 SGHRS and CDR2 YFSETQ. The CDR3, as DNA: TGCGCCAGCAGACAGGGAGAAAATTCACCCCTCCACTTT. Its translation is CASRQGENSPLHF.

The J gene is TRBJ1-3, the V gene TRBV3-1 (or the pseudogene TRBV3-2); TRBD1 might be the D (6 bases). The germline V gene has CDR1 LGHDT and CDR2 YNNKEL (reference sequence). The CDR3 is made up of 14 amino acids. Trimming took off 5 bases at V and 2 bases at J, with 10 bases between the two ends. The CDR3 reads CASSYREAGNTIYF. In DNA, the CDR3 is TGTGCCAGCAGCTACAGGGAAGCTGGAAACACCATATATTTT.

The V and J genes are TRBV28 and TRBJ2-3, with a weak D call TRBD2 (6 bases). Deletions cut 8 bases from V and 2 bases from J, with 17 bases between. CDR3 length equals 15 residues. From germline, CDR1 is MDHEN and CDR2 SYDVKM. In DNA, the CDR3 is TGTGCCAGCCAGACCAATAGCGGTAACACAGATACGCAGTATTTT. This gives the protein CASQTNSGNTDTQYF. Supplemented by reference TRBV28 and TRBJ2-3, the full variable domain reads DVKVTQSSRYLVKRTGEKVFLECVQDMDHENMFWYRQDPGLGLRLIYFSYDVKMKEKGDIPEGYSVSREKKERFSLILESASTNQTSMYLCASQTNSGNTDTQYFGPGTRLTVL.

V and J are TRBV12-3 or TRBV12-4 and TRBJ2-5; D uncertain. V lost 4 bases and J 9 bases, leaving 9 bases between the germline ends. This CDR3 spans 11 amino acids. As DNA, the CDR3 is TGTGCCAGCAGTTCCTCGTCGGCCCAGTACTTC. The encoded protein is CASSSSSAQYF.

The chain joins TRBV3-1 (or the pseudogene TRBV3-2) to TRBJ1-2; D is perhaps TRBD1 (6 bases). Germline V gene data show CDR1 as LGHDT and CDR2 as YNNKEL (reference sequence). The CDR3 has 13 amino acids. V was clipped by 3 bases and J by 8 bases, with 13 bases between them. The CDR3 nucleotides read TGTGCCAGCAGCCAGTACAGGGATGCCGGCTACACCTTC. As protein: CASSQYRDAGYTF.

The chain joins TRBV19 to TRBJ1-2, with 11 bases aligning to TRBD1. The CDR3 spans 16 residues. With 5 bases clipped from V and 6 bases from J, the junction kept 11 bases outside the gene matches. Germline V gives CDR1 LNHDA, CDR2 SQIVND (reference sequence). The DNA of the CDR3 is TGTGCCAGTAGTTCCATGGACAGGGGGCATTGGAATGGCTACACCTTC. Its translation is CASSSMDRGHWNGYTF.